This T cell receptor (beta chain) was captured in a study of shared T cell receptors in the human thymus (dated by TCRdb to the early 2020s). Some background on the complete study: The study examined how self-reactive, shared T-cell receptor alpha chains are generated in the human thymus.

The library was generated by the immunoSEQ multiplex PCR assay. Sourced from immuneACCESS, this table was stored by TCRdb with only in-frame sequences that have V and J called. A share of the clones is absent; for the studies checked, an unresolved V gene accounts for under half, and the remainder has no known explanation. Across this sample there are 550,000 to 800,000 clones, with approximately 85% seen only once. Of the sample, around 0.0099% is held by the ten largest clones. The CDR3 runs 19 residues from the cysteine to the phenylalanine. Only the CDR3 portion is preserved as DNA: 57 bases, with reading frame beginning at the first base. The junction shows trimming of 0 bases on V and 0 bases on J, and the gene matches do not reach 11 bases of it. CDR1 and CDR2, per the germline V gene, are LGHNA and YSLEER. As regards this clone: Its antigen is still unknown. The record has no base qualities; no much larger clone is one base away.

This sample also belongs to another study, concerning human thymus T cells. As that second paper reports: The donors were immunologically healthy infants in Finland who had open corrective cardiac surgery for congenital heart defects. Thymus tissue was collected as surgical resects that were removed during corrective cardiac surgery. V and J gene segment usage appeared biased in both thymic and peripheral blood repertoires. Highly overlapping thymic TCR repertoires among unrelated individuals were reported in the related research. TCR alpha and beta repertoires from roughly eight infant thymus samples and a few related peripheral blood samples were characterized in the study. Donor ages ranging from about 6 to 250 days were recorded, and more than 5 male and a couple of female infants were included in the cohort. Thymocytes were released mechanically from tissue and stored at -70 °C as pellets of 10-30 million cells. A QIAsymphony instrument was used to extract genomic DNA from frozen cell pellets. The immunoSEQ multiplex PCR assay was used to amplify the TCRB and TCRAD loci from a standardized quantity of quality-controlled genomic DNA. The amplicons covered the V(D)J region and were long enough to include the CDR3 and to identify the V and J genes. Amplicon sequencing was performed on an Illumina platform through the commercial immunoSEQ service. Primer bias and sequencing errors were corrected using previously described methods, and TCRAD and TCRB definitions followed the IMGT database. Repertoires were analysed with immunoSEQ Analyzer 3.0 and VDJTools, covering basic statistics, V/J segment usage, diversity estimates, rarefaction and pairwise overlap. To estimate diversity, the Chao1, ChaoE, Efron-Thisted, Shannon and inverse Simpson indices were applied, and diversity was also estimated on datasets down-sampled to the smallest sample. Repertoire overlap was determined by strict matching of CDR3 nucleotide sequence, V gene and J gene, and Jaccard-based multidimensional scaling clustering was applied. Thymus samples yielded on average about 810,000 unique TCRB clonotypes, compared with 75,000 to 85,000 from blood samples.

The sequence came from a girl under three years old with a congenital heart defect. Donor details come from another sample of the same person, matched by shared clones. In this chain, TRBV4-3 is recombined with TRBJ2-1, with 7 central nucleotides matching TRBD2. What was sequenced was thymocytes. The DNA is TGCGCCAGCAGCCAAGATGAGGGAAGCGGGGTGGCCTCCTACAATGAGCAGTTCTTC. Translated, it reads CASSQDEGSGVASYNEQFF.